What follows describes a single TCR beta chain. Its target is not known. The data stem from a study of T cell responses to AZD1222 COVID-19 vaccine. Study-level results: There were mostly white British donors and more females than males, and clonal diversity was possibly underestimated.

Only in-frame clones appear in the TCRdb table, and some are missing; sequencing was by immunoSEQ multiplex PCR. This table holds more than 150,000 clones, roughly 88% found once. Here the sequenced sample was peripheral blood, taken on day 0 of AZD1222 vaccination. This clonotype was sampled from an adult in good health.

The CDR3 loop reads CASSVTGISLTEQYF. The CDR3, as DNA: TGTGCCAGCAGTGTAACCGGGATATCCCTTACGGAGCAGTACTTC. J is TRBJ2-7 and V is TRBV28; tentative D call: TRBD2 (5 bases). V was shortened by 5 bases and J by 7 bases, with 21 bases between the two germline ends. CDR1 MDHEN and CDR2 SYDVKM come from the germline V gene. This CDR3 contains 15 residues.